Each of the 17 T cell receptor beta chains below was sequenced from the same sample in a study of regulatory T cells in long-lasting Graves disease. Arm-PCR of CDR3 regions with iRepertoire HTBI primers generated TCR beta libraries. TCRdb analysed the multiplex PCR reads with MiXCR anew, one entry per CDR3 protein. The sample records roughly 420,000 distinct CDR3 sequences, 16% being singletons. Noted time point: newly diagnosed GD, antithyroid drugs for less than 3 months. Researchers made the TCR library from RNA that was extracted from PBMCs. The sample was also linked to a second study, of T cells in Graves' hyperthyroidism and ophthalmopathy.

The sample in question was peripheral blood mononuclear cells (PBMCs), obtained at new diagnosis, from a patient treated with antithyroid drugs. Every receptor here comes from a woman aged 25 to 39 with Graves disease.

Notes on this clonotype: A single base separates this from a much larger clone, so it may be a read error. CDR3 DNA: TGCGCCAGCGGCTTGGGGGTGACTAACCCAGGTGAGCAGTTCTTC. This sequence encodes CASGLGVTNPGEQFF. This rearrangement joins TRBV5-1 to TRBJ2-1; D tentatively reads TRBD1 or TRBD2 (5 bases each). Germline V gene data show CDR1 as SGHRS and CDR2 as YFSETQ. This CDR3 is built from 15 residues.

Comments on this clonotype: With a much larger clone just one base away, this may be a read error. V usage is TRBV30 and J usage is TRBJ2-7, with D possibly matching TRBD2 (5 bases). Per the germline V gene, CDR1 is GTSNPN and CDR2 is SVGIG (reference sequence). This CDR3 is built from 14 residues. The chain's CDR3 is CASNLGLTSHEQYF. The CDR3, as DNA: TGTGCCTCAAACCTCGGACTGACCTCCCACGAGCAGTACTTC. Variable domain in full (rest from reference TRBV30 and TRBJ2-7): SQTIHQWPATLVQPVGSPLSLECTVEGTSNPNLYWYRQAAGRGLQLLFYSVGIGQISSEVPQNLSASRPQDRQFILSSKKLLLSDSGFYLCASNLGLTSHEQYFGPGTRLTVT.

The rearrangement uses TRBV10-3 and TRBJ2-1, with 10 bases identical to TRBD1. The V segment lost 7 bases and the J segment 7 bases; nucleotides outside the gene matches: 10. The CDR3 consists of 15 residues. Germline V gives CDR1 ENHRY, CDR2 SYGVKD. The CDR3 sequence is CAITKGGTGANEQFF. In DNA form, the CDR3 reads TGTGCCATCACAAAAGGGGGGACAGGGGCTAATGAGCAGTTCTTC.

This clonotype was picked up many times. The CDR3 reads CASSPQGNTDTQYF. The CDR3 DNA reads as TGCGCCAGCAGCCCACAGGGAAACACAGATACGCAGTATTTT. The genes are TRBV5-1 and TRBJ2-3; TRBD1 is a possible D gene (6 bases). Germline-derived CDR1 and CDR2 are SGHRS and YFSETQ. Trimming shortened V by 4 bases and J by 2 bases, and 11 bases separated the two germline ends. The CDR3 length is 14 residues.

The genes are TRBV7-9 and TRBJ1-6; the D is unclear. The CDR3 sequence is 12 residues long. Trimming shortened V by 5 bases and J by 7 bases, and 6 bases separated the two germline ends. From germline, CDR1 is SEHNR and CDR2 FQNEAQ (reference sequence). The chain's CDR3 is CASSKENSPLHF. In DNA, the CDR3 is TGTGCCAGCAGCAAAGAAAATTCACCCCTCCACTTT. Supplemented by reference TRBV7-9 and TRBJ1-6, the full variable domain reads DTGVSQNPRHKITKRGQNVTFRCDPISEHNRLYWYRQTLGQGPEFLTYFQNEAQLEKSRLLSDRFSAERPKGSFSTLEIQRTEQGDSAMYLCASSKENSPLHFGNGTRLTVT.

J is TRBJ2-7 and V is TRBV29-1; TRBD1 matches at 10 bases. This CDR3 region has 14 residues. The J segment lost 3 bases and the V segment lost 3 bases, leaving 5 bases of the junction unmatched. Germline V gene sequence: CDR1 SQVTM, CDR2 ANQGSEA. The CDR3 here is CSVEIWTGGYEQYF. The CDR3 coding sequence is TGCAGCGTTGAGATATGGACAGGGGGCTACGAGCAGTACTTC.

This clonotype is a singleton in its sample. A read error may explain this, as a much larger clone is one base away. V is TRBV10-3 and J is TRBJ2-1; tentative D call: TRBD2 (6 bases). Germline CDR1 is ENHRY and CDR2 is SYGVKD. The CDR3 has 13 amino acids. Deletions cut 11 bases from V and 9 bases from J, with 20 bases between. In DNA form, the CDR3 reads TGTGCCGTCAATGGGGGAGTGGAGGGTGAGCAGTTCTTC. Its translation is CAVNGGVEGEQFF.

This clonotype was recorded a few times. J is TRBJ1-5 and V is TRBV30; D might be TRBD1 (5 bases). CDR3 length: 17 residues. Trimming stripped 1 base from V and 1 base from J, with 17 bases between. Germline CDR1 is GTSNPN and CDR2 is SVGIG (reference sequence). The CDR3 nucleotides read TGTGCCTGGAGTGCCCCCCCAAGGGGTAAAAGCAATCAGCCCCAGCATTTT. It translates to CAWSAPPRGKSNQPQHF.

Ten or more counts support this clonotype. V is TRBV18 and J is TRBJ2-1; TRBD2 aligns across 8 bases. From germline, CDR1 is KGHSH and CDR2 LQKENI. The CDR3 has 14 residues. J was trimmed by 7 bases and V by 3 bases; bases with no gene match: 5. The CDR3 here is CASSPSGTSNEQFF. The CDR3 nucleotides are TGTGCCAGCTCACCCTCCGGGACTAGTAATGAGCAGTTCTTC.

This clonotype was seen many times. The chain has TRBV28 and TRBJ2-1, with 12 nucleotides matching TRBD2. With V trimmed by 1 base and J by 6 bases, 4 bases remained unmatched. This CDR3 has 16 residues. The germline CDR1 and CDR2 sequences are MDHEN and SYDVKM. CDR3 sequence: CASSLYGLAGTNEQFF. CDR3 nucleotide sequence: TGTGCCAGCAGTTTATATGGACTAGCGGGAACCAATGAGCAGTTCTTC.

Regarding this clonotype: An end of the junction does not agree with germline; a read error may underlie this. V usage is TRBV27 and J usage is TRBJ1-5, with D maybe TRBD1 (5 bases). Germline values: CDR1 MNHEY, CDR2 SMNVEV (reference sequence). The CDR3 contains 11 residues. CDR3 in amino acids: CASSISGKFYF. The DNA of the CDR3 is TGTGCCAGCAGTATCTCAGGGAAGTTCTATTTT.

This clonotype was seen more than once but under ten times. The V gene is TRBV15, the J gene TRBJ2-1; tentatively, D is TRBD2 (5 bases). The CDR3 spans 15 residues. The V end lost 0 bases, the J end lost 4 bases, and 10 bases lay between the germline ends. The germline gives CDR1 LNHNV, CDR2 YYDKDF (reference sequence). CDR3 protein: CATSRDRGLYNEQFF. In DNA form, the CDR3 reads TGTGCCACCAGCAGAGATCGGGGTCTGTACAATGAGCAGTTCTTC.

This clonotype has ten or more counts. The gene calls are TRBV6-5 and TRBJ2-1, with D unresolved. The CDR3 is 14 amino acids. The germline V gene has CDR1 MNHEY and CDR2 SVGAGI. The V end lost 0 bases, the J end lost 3 bases, and 6 bases lay between the germline ends. The CDR3 sequence: CASSYSISYNEQFF. The CDR3 coding sequence is TGTGCCAGCAGTTACTCGATCAGCTACAATGAGCAGTTCTTC.

In regard to this clonotype: A much more abundant neighbour one base away suggests this may be a read error. The V gene is TRBV5-1, the J gene TRBJ1-5; no clear D gene. Germline CDR1 reads SGHRS; CDR2 reads YFSETQ. The CDR3 has 15 residues. The CDR3 nucleotides read TGCGCCAGCAGCTTGGAAGGGTTTCAGGATCAGTCCCAGCATTTT. Residues: CASSLEGFQDQSQHF.

This clonotype showed up just a few times. The chain joins TRBV28 to TRBJ2-7, with D tentatively TRBD1 or TRBD2 (5 bases each). Trimming cost V 6 bases and J 7 bases, with 25 bases left between them. The CDR3 sequence is 16 residues long. Germline loops: CDR1 MDHEN, CDR2 SYDVKM. CDR3 region: CASRRDVGPRRWEQYF. CDR3 coding DNA: TGTGCCAGCAGAAGAGACGTGGGACCTAGGCGGTGGGAGCAGTACTTC.

This clonotype has just a few counts. The chain recombines TRBV6-1 with TRBJ2-5; the match to TRBD2 covers 9 bases. V shed 2 bases, J shed 3 bases, and the junction held 10 bases outside the gene matches. This CDR3 comprises 17 residues. Germline V gene lookup returns CDR1 MNHNS and CDR2 SASEGT. In nucleotides, the CDR3 is TGTGCCAGCAGTGAACTTTTCGGGGCTAGCGGGAAAGAGACCCAGTACTTC. It translates to CASSELFGASGKETQYF.

Regarding this clonotype: At one boundary the junction diverges from the germline segment, which might be a read error. The chain recombines TRBV4-1 with TRBJ1-2; TRBD1 agrees at 7 bases. CDR1 and CDR2 (germline): MGHRA, YSYEKL. This CDR3 region has 19 residues. This CDR3 reads CASSQTRGDRVTHNYGCTF. DNA of the CDR3: TGCGCCAGCAGCCAAACGAGGGGGGACAGAGTCACACACAACTATGGCTGCACCTTC.